This TCR beta chain was documented in a study of vaccination and CD4 T cells after COVID-19. Study-wide results and caveats: Convalescent patients had 304 of 307 vaccine-specific clones showing spike mono-reactivity. Relatively few convalescent patients and no early post-infection timepoints were analyzed. The study found that a median 86.3% of reactive clones in convalescent patients appeared only post-vaccination.

Germline loops: CDR1 SGHVS, CDR2 FQNEAQ. Trimming at V came to 5 bases and at J to 5 bases, leaving 6 bases not matched to a gene. This CDR3 comprises 13 residues. Treatment meaning: roughly nine-day PBMC culture with coronavirus spike peptide pools or control peptides (ViraFEST assay). This clonotype was seen only a few times. Antigen specificity is unknown. Oncomine TCR Beta short-read sequencing was applied to DNA from cultured CD4+ T cells. Once CD4+ T cells had been cultured, genomic DNA was extracted from them. TCRdb reanalysed the PCR reads using MiXCR and keeps one entry per CDR3 protein. The sample includes 12,000 or so distinct CDR3 sequences, roughly 43% of them seen just once.

The receptor's source is a human donor who had recovered from COVID-19. The sample consisted of CD4+ T cells from blood, cultured in vitro. The V gene is TRBV7-8, the J gene TRBJ2-7; 7 bases match TRBD1. The DNA for the CDR3 is TGTGCCAGCAGCCGACCCGACAGGGACGAGCAGTACTTC. Its translation is CASSRPDRDEQYF.